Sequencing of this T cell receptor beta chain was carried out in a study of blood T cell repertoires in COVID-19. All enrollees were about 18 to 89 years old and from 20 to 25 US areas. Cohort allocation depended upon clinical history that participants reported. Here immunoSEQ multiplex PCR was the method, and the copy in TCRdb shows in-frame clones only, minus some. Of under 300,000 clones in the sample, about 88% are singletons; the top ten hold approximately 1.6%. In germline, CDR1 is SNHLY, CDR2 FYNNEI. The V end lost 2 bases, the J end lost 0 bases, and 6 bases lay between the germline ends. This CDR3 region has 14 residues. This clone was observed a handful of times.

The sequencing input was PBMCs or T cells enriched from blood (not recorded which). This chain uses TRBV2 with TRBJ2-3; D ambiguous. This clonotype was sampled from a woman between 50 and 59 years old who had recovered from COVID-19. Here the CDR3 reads CASSEIRSTDTQYF. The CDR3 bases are TGTGCCAGCAGTGAAATCAGGAGCACAGATACGCAGTATTTT.